A single sample gave rise to the 11 T cell receptor beta chains below, sequenced in a study of blood T cell repertoires in COVID-19. Only in-frame clones appear in the TCRdb table, and some are missing; sequencing was by immunoSEQ multiplex PCR. The sample consists of around 100,000 clones, less than 85% of them appearing once. Specimen: peripheral blood. The receptors derive from a woman aged 60-75 years with acute or convalescent COVID-19.

The V gene is TRBV19, the J gene TRBJ1-1, with TRBD1 matching 7 bases. Germline V lookup: CDR1 LNHDA, CDR2 SQIVND (reference sequence). Trimming took 5 bases from V and 3 from J; bases not matched to a gene: 6. The length of the CDR3 is 14 residues. The CDR3 region is CASSRQGRDTEAFF. In nucleotides, the CDR3 is TGTGCCAGTAGTCGACAGGGACGGGACACTGAAGCTTTCTTT.

The V call is TRBV12-5, the J call TRBJ1-5, with 8 positions matching TRBD1. Germline trimming cut 4 bases from V and 7 bases from J; bases unmatched to any gene: 3. This CDR3 has 13 amino acids. Germline-derived CDR1 and CDR2 are LGHNT and FRNRAP. Written as DNA, the CDR3 is TGTGCTAGTGGTTGGACAGGGAGGCAGCCCCAGCATTTT. Translation: CASGWTGRQPQHF.

The V call is TRBV21-1, the J call TRBJ1-5; whether TRBD1, the table's D call, matches the DNA was not checked. TRBV21-1 has pseudogene status. This CDR3 contains 18 residues. In DNA form, the CDR3 reads TGTGCCAGCAGCAAAGGGTTTTTTGAGGGGGCAAGCAATCAGCCCCAGCATTTT. Its translation: CASSKGFFEGASNQPQHF.

The CDR3 DNA reads TGTGCCAGCAGCCGTAGCGGGGGAAGCTCCTACGAGCAGTACTTC. It translates to CASSRSGGSSYEQYF. The chain has TRBV7-2 and TRBJ2-7; 9 nucleotides match TRBD2. Germline CDR1 SGHTA, CDR2 FQGNSA. The V and J ends lost 5 bases and 0 bases, in that order; junction bases with no gene match: 5. The CDR3 loop spans 15 amino acids.

This chain links TRBV7-3 with TRBJ2-3; 8 positions agree with TRBD2. Germline loops: CDR1 SGHTA, CDR2 FQGTGA. Losses at the gene ends were 5 bases for V and 4 bases for J; bases not matched to a gene: 5. The CDR3 length is 14 residues. CDR3 coding DNA: TGTGCCAGCAGCCCAGGACTAGCCCCAGATACGCAGTATTTT. As protein: CASSPGLAPDTQYF.

The chain uses TRBV19 and TRBJ1-2; weak D call: TRBD1 (6 bases). Germline CDR1 and CDR2: LNHDA and SQIVND (reference sequence). CDR3 length: 15 amino acids. Trimming shortened V by 7 bases and J by 0 bases, and 15 bases separated the two germline ends. In DNA form, the CDR3 reads TGTGCCAGTACCGCCACCGGGACACCTAACTATGGCTACACCTTC. This codes for CASTATGTPNYGYTF.

The chain couples TRBV30 to TRBJ2-1; the match to TRBD2 covers 9 bases. Losses at the gene ends were 3 bases for V and 3 bases for J; bases not matched to a gene: 6. The germline V gene encodes CDR1 GTSNPN and CDR2 SVGIG (reference sequence). This CDR3 has 15 amino acids. The DNA for the CDR3 is TGTGCCTGGAGCAAGGGTAGCGGGGGCTACAATGAGCAGTTCTTC. It is translated as CAWSKGSGGYNEQFF.

The rearrangement joins TRBV9 to TRBJ1-4; D is perhaps TRBD1 (5 bases). The V end was cut by 2 bases, the J end by 8 bases, with 7 bases between. The CDR3 totals 12 residues. The germline gives CDR1 SGDLS, CDR2 YYNGEE. This chain's CDR3 is CASSVAGEKLFF. The CDR3 bases are TGTGCCAGCAGCGTGGCAGGGGAAAAACTGTTTTTT.

The chain uses TRBV29-1 and TRBJ1-2; maybe TRBD1 (6 bases). The CDR3 runs to 13 residues. Germline V gene data show CDR1 as SQVTM and CDR2 as ANQGSEA. V was shortened by 4 bases and J by 2 bases, with 11 bases between the two germline ends. In DNA form, the CDR3 reads TGCAGCGTTGGGACAGACAAGAACTATGGCTACACCTTC. This gives the protein CSVGTDKNYGYTF.

The rearrangement links TRBV7-8 to TRBJ2-3, with 11 nucleotides matching TRBD1. Unmatched junction bases numbered 8, after V lost 1 base and J lost 2 bases. The germline V gene encodes CDR1 SGHVS and CDR2 FQNEAQ. The CDR3 consists of 18 residues. Here the CDR3 reads CASSLGEWTGGLTDTQYF. CDR3 bases: TGTGCCAGCAGCTTAGGGGAATGGACAGGGGGCCTCACAGATACGCAGTATTTT.

This clone was detected once. This chain links TRBV7-2 with TRBJ2-3; TRBD2 agrees at 12 bases. The germline gives CDR1 SGHTA, CDR2 FQGNSA. CDR3 length: 16 residues. The junction had 4 bases not matched to a gene; V was cut back by 2 bases and J by 4 bases. CDR3 bases: TGTGCCAGCAGCTTACTAGCGGGGGGGAATTCAGATACGCAGTATTTT. Residues: CASSLLAGGNSDTQYF.